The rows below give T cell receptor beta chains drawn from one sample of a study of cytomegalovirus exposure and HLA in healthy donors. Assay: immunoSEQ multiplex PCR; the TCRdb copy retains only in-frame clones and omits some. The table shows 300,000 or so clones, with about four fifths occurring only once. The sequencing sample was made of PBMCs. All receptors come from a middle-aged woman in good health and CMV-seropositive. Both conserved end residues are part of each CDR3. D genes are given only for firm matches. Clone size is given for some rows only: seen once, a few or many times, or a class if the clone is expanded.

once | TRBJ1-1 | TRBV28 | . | CASSSYRVSEAFF | TGTGCCAGCAGTTCCTACAGGGTTTCTGAAGCTTTCTTT
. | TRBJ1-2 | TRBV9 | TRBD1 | CASSAPQGVGGYTF | TGTGCCAGCAGCGCACCCCAGGGGGTCGGTGGCTACACCTTC
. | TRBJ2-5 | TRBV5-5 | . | CASSLGPQQGWETQYF | TGTGCCAGCAGCTTGGGGCCGCAACAGGGTTGGGAGACCCAGTACTTC
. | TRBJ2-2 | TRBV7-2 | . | CATSWLGTNTGELFF | TGTGCCACCTCCTGGCTGGGCACTAACACCGGGGAGCTGTTTTTT
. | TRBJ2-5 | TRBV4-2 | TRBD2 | CASSATQMAGGQETQYF | TGTGCCAGCAGCGCTACACAGATGGCGGGAGGGCAAGAGACCCAGTACTTC
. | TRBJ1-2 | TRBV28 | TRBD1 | CASSPDRGYGYTF | TGTGCCAGCAGTCCGGACAGGGGCTATGGCTACACCTTC
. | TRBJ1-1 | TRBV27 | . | CASSLYRGNTEAFF | TGTGCCAGCAGTTTGTATAGGGGTAACACTGAAGCTTTCTTT
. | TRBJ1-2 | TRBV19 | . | CASSIDSGALLYGYTF | TGTGCCAGTAGTATAGATTCTGGAGCCTTGCTTTATGGCTACACCTTC
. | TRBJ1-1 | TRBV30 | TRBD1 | CAWSPRDRAATEAFF | TGTGCCTGGAGTCCAAGAGACAGGGCGGCCACTGAAGCTTTCTTT
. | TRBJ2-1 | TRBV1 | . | CTSNFPGQTENEQFF | TGCACCAGCAATTTCCCGGGACAAACGGAAAATGAGCAGTTCTTC
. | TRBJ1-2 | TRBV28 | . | CASSSTGGAGYGYTF | TGTGCCAGCAGTTCCACGGGGGGCGCGGGGTATGGCTACACCTTC
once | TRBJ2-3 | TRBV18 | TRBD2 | CASSPIRPGLAGDTQYF | TGTGCCAGCTCACCAATCCGCCCGGGACTAGCGGGAGATACGCAGTATTTT
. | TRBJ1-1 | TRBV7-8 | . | CASSLTGSPLNTEAFF | TGTGCCAGCAGCCTTACGGGGAGTCCCCTAAACACTGAAGCTTTCTTT
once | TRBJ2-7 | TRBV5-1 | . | CASSLLEYDEQYF | TGCGCCAGCAGCTTACTGGAGTATGACGAGCAGTACTTC
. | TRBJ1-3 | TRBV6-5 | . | CASSYAGAAGNTIYF | TGTGCCAGCAGTTACGCGGGGGCGGCTGGAAACACCATATATTTT
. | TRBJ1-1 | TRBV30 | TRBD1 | CAWSVRAGGSTEAFF | TGTGCCTGGAGTGTACGGGCAGGGGGGTCCACTGAAGCTTTCTTT